The 22 T cell receptor beta chains below all came from one sample that was sequenced in a study of blood T cell repertoires in COVID-19. Libraries were prepared by immunoSEQ multiplex PCR; TCRdb keeps only in-frame clonotypes and omits some of them. The sample has a few hundred thousand clones, approximately 90% seen once. Source material: PBMCs or T cells enriched from blood (not recorded which). These TCRs come from a man under 40 who had recovered from COVID-19.

The gene calls are TRBV12-3 or TRBV12-4 and TRBJ2-5, with D uncertain. V was shortened by 6 bases and J by 6 bases, with 11 bases between the two germline ends. The CDR3 contains 12 residues. As DNA, the CDR3 is TGTGCCAGCAGCCAACCTGCTAAGACCCAGTACTTC. This sequence encodes CASSQPAKTQYF.

In this sample, this clone turned up a few times. CDR3: CSASGPREPYEQYF. The CDR3 DNA reads as TGCAGTGCTAGTGGACCCAGGGAACCCTACGAGCAGTACTTC. V usage is TRBV20-1 and J usage is TRBJ2-7; D might be TRBD1 (5 bases). V was cut by 3 bases and J by 2 bases, with 14 bases left in between. This CDR3 region has 14 residues. Per germline, CDR1 DFQATT and CDR2 SNEGSKA (reference sequence).

This clone was seen a few times. The gene calls are TRBV6-5 and TRBJ1-1, with 7 nucleotides matching TRBD1. Looked up from germline, CDR1 is MNHEY and CDR2 is SVGAGI. The V segment lost 5 bases and the J segment 3 bases; nucleotides outside the gene matches: 3. CDR3 length equals 13 residues. CDR3 loop: CASSLTGDTEAFF. In nucleotides, the CDR3 is TGTGCCAGCAGTCTTACAGGGGACACTGAAGCTTTCTTT.

This clone appeared a single time. The chain links TRBV5-1 to TRBJ1-6, with 7 bases identical to TRBD1. Germline CDR1 is SGHRS and CDR2 is YFSETQ. The CDR3 runs to 14 residues. The junction had 8 bases not matched to a gene; V was cut back by 4 bases and J by 10 bases. CDR3 sequence: CASSLGQGQSPLHF. CDR3 DNA: TGCGCCAGCAGCCTGGGGCAGGGACAGTCACCCCTCCACTTT.

The chain combines TRBV19 with TRBJ2-7; 8 positions agree with TRBD2. CDR1 and CDR2 from the germline V gene are LNHDA and SQIVND (reference sequence). CDR3 size: 13 residues. Trimming took 9 bases from V and 0 from J; bases not matched to a gene: 4. The CDR3 loop is CASASGSSYEQYF. CDR3 in DNA: TGTGCCAGCGCGAGCGGGAGCTCCTACGAGCAGTACTTC.

The rearrangement uses TRBV4-1 and TRBJ2-7; 15 positions match TRBD2. V lost 4 bases to trimming and J lost 6 bases; unmatched junction nucleotides: 7. Germline CDR1 and CDR2: MGHRA and YSYEKL. The CDR3 has 16 amino acids. CDR3 loop: CASSPGLAGGHGEQYF. The CDR3 nucleotides read TGCGCCAGCAGCCCGGGACTAGCGGGGGGTCACGGCGAGCAGTACTTC.

The chain links TRBV7-9 to TRBJ2-1; 8 bases align to TRBD2. The CDR3 is 12 amino acids. Germline V CDR1 and CDR2: SEHNR, FQNEAQ (reference sequence). The J segment lost 10 bases and the V segment lost 5 bases, leaving 4 bases of the junction unmatched. CDR3 sequence: CASSLRLAEQFF. The CDR3 DNA sequence: TGTGCCAGCAGCCTTAGACTAGCGGAGCAGTTCTTC. The variable domain in full, with the rest retrieved from reference TRBV7-9 and TRBJ2-1, is DTGVSQNPRHKITKRGQNVTFRCDPISEHNRLYWYRQTLGQGPEFLTYFQNEAQLEKSRLLSDRFSAERPKGSFSTLEIQRTEQGDSAMYLCASSLRLAEQFFGPGTRLTVL.

This chain's CDR3 is CASSLDWRLTNYGYTF. The DNA of the CDR3 is TGTGCCAGCAGCTTAGATTGGCGGCTGACTAACTATGGCTACACCTTC. The chain uses TRBV11-2 and TRBJ1-2; D ambiguous. Germline V gene sequence: CDR1 SGHAT, CDR2 FQNNGV. Between the trimmed V and J ends, which lost 0 bases and 0 bases, there was a span of 11 bases. The CDR3 has 16 residues.

The gene calls are TRBV28 and TRBJ1-4; 7 positions match TRBD1. Per germline, CDR1 MDHEN and CDR2 SYDVKM. There are 15 residues in the CDR3. Trimming removed 6 bases from V and 8 bases from J; junction bases left unmatched: 12. The CDR3 bases are TGTGCCAGCAGGCTACAGGGAGCAGGGGGGGAAAAACTGTTTTTT. It yields the protein CASRLQGAGGEKLFF.

The CDR3 spells CASSLAWTGDNYGYTF. The CDR3 coding sequence is TGTGCCAGCAGCTTAGCGTGGACAGGGGATAACTATGGCTACACCTTC. This chain links TRBV7-9 with TRBJ1-2, with 9 bases identical to TRBD1. CDR1 is SEHNR and CDR2 is FQNEAQ in the germline V gene (reference sequence). The CDR3 totals 16 residues. Trimming cost V 0 bases and J 1 base; bases outside gene matches: 3.

The chain has TRBV2 and TRBJ1-5, with TRBD1 identical over 7 bases. Germline V gene data show CDR1 as SNHLY and CDR2 as FYNNEI. The CDR3 runs 14 residues. The V segment lost 6 bases and the J segment 5 bases; nucleotides outside the gene matches: 7. CDR3 nucleotides: TGTGCCAGCAGCAGAGACAGGGATGATCAGCCCCAGCATTTT. It encodes CASSRDRDDQPQHF. Based on the CDR3 plus reference TRBV2 and TRBJ1-5, the full variable domain is EPEVTQTPSHQVTQMGQEVILRCVPISNHLYFYWYRQILGQKVEFLVSFYNNEISEKSEIFDDQFSVERPDGSNFTLKIRSTKLEDSAMYFCASSRDRDDQPQHFGDGTRLSIL.

The chain recombines TRBV6-2 or TRBV6-3 with TRBJ2-3; unclear D gene. The CDR3 has 13 amino acids. V lost 2 bases to trimming and J lost 3 bases, with 6 bases between them. Germline V gene data show CDR1 as MNHEY and CDR2 as SVGEGT. As DNA, the CDR3 is TGTGCCAGCAGTTACCTTAGAACAGATACGCAGTATTTT. It encodes CASSYLRTDTQYF.

This rearrangement joins TRBV19 to TRBJ1-2; no firm D call. CDR3 length: 12 amino acids. Germline-derived CDR1 and CDR2 are LNHDA and SQIVND (reference sequence). V was clipped by 3 bases and J by 8 bases, with 10 bases between them. CDR3 sequence reads: CASSMEVRGYTF. The CDR3 DNA sequence: TGTGCCAGTAGTATGGAGGTCCGGGGCTACACCTTC.

This clone is a singleton in its sample. V and J are TRBV6-2 or TRBV6-3 and TRBJ2-2; 9 positions match TRBD1. Germline V CDR1 and CDR2: MNHEY, SVGEGT. This CDR3 is built from 15 residues. V shed 5 bases, J shed 4 bases, and the junction held 5 bases outside the gene matches. The DNA of the CDR3 is TGTGCCAGCAGTGCAGACAGGGGGTTCACCGGGGAGCTGTTTTTT. Protein sequence: CASSADRGFTGELFF.

The V call is TRBV9, the J call TRBJ2-5; TRBD2 is a possible D gene (5 bases). The germline V and J ends were trimmed by 3 bases and 3 bases, with 9 bases remaining between them. The germline gives CDR1 SGDLS, CDR2 YYNGEE. CDR3 length: 13 amino acids. The chain's CDR3 is CASSAGRKETQYF. The DNA of the CDR3 is TGTGCCAGCAGCGCGGGAAGAAAAGAGACCCAGTACTTC.

The chain carries TRBV30 and TRBJ1-1; no definite D call. CDR3 size: 15 residues. Trimming removed 0 bases from V and 2 bases from J, with 13 bases in between. Germline V CDR1 and CDR2: GTSNPN, SVGIG (reference sequence). The CDR3 coding sequence is TGTGCCTGGAGTGTACCGGCAGGCCATAACACTGAAGCTTTCTTT. It encodes CAWSVPAGHNTEAFF.

The chain employs TRBV5-6 and TRBJ1-6; tentatively, D is TRBD1 (6 bases). The CDR3 consists of 16 residues. V dropped 0 bases and J dropped 2 bases, with 9 bases sitting between them. Germline V gene data show CDR1 as SGHDT and CDR2 as YYEEEE. CDR3: CASSLAGGAYNSPLHF. The CDR3 bases are TGTGCCAGCAGCTTGGCGGGGGGCGCCTATAATTCACCCCTCCACTTT.

This clone was detected only once. The genes are TRBV6-5 and TRBJ2-7; TRBD1 agrees at 7 bases. The CDR3 has 14 residues. V lost 6 bases to trimming and J lost 3 bases; unmatched junction nucleotides: 8. Germline V gene data show CDR1 as MNHEY and CDR2 as SVGAGI. Written as DNA, the CDR3 is TGTGCCAGCAGCCAAGCCGACAGGGACTACGAGCAGTACTTC. It specifies CASSQADRDYEQYF.

This clone was seen a few times. Here the CDR3 DNA reads TGTGCCAGCAGTGAAGGGAGAATAAGCACAGATACGCAGTATTTT. Translating gives CASSEGRISTDTQYF. V and J are TRBV6-1 and TRBJ2-3, with D unresolved. Trimming took off 1 base at V and 0 bases at J, with 8 bases between the two ends. Germline CDR1 reads MNHNS; CDR2 reads SASEGT. The CDR3 is made up of 15 amino acids.

This chain links TRBV6-5 with TRBJ1-6; 10 bases fit TRBD1. Germline V CDR1 and CDR2: MNHEY, SVGAGI. The CDR3 has 14 residues. The V gene end was trimmed by 7 bases and the J gene end by 10 bases; junction bases not matched to a gene: 7. The CDR3 reads CASNRQGAKSPLHF. The CDR3 DNA reads as TGTGCCAGCAACAGACAGGGGGCGAAGTCACCCCTCCACTTT.

This clone came up a few times. The V gene is TRBV19, the J gene TRBJ2-1, with 12 positions matching TRBD2. The V and J ends lost 4 bases and 9 bases, in that order; junction bases with no gene match: 7. The CDR3 runs to 15 residues. Per germline, CDR1 LNHDA and CDR2 SQIVND (reference sequence). Written as DNA, the CDR3 is TGTGCCAGTAGTACCGCTAGCGGGGGGGCCGGTGAGCAGTTCTTC. It specifies CASSTASGGAGEQFF. Combining the CDR3 with reference TRBV19 and TRBJ2-1 gives the whole variable domain DGGITQSPKYLFRKEGQNVTLSCEQNLNHDAMYWYRQDPGQGLRLIYYSQIVNDFQKGDIAEGYSVSREKKESFPLTVTSAQKNPTAFYLCASSTASGGAGEQFFGPGTRLTVL.

The chain uses TRBV27 and TRBJ1-1; tentatively, D is TRBD1 (5 bases). V was pared by 0 bases and J by 5 bases, with 13 bases between. The V gene's germline CDR1 is MNHEY and CDR2 SMNVEV (reference sequence). The CDR3 consists of 15 residues. For the CDR3, the DNA is TGTGCCAGCAGTTTATCGCAGGGCAAGGGGACTGAAGCTTTCTTT. Its protein product is CASSLSQGKGTEAFF.